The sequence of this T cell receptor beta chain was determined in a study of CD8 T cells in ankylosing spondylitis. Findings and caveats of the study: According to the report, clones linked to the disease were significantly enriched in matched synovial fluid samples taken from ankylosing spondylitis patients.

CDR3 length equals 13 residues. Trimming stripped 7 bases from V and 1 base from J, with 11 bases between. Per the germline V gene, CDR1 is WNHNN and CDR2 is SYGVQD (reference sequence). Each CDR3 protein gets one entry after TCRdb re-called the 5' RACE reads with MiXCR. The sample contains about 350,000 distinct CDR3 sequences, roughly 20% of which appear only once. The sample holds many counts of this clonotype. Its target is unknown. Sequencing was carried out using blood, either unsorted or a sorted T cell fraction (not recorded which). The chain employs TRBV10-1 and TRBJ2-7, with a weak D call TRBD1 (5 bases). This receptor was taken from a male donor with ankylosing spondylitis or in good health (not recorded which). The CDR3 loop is CASTQGRSYEQYF. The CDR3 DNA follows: TGCGCCAGCACTCAGGGAAGGTCCTACGAGCAGTACTTC.